The sample holds a few counts of the clone carrying this T cell receptor beta chain. The sequenced template was cDNA made from the entire isolated RNA. Libraries were prepared by immunoSEQ multiplex PCR; TCRdb keeps only in-frame clonotypes and omits some of them. The sample lists around 190,000 clones, about 13% occurring once. The sample belongs to a study of beta chain features in type 1 diabetes. CDR3 length equals 15 residues. The V end lost 3 bases, the J end lost 0 bases, and 9 bases lay between the germline ends. In germline, CDR1 is MNHEY, CDR2 SMNVEV (reference sequence). The sequenced material came from central memory CD4+ T cells from blood. This receptor was obtained from a woman aged 18 to 35 in good health. This chain uses TRBV27 with TRBJ1-5; D uncertain. CDR3 nucleotides: TGTGCCAGCAGTTTGCGGCTTAATAGCAATCAGCCCCAGCATTTT. Translated, it gives CASSLRLNSNQPQHF.